The next 31 T cell receptor beta chains were all read from a single sample in a study of T cell clonotyping in hematopoietic cell transplantation. The data were produced by immunoSEQ multiplex PCR, yet TCRdb's version contains in-frame clones alone and is incomplete. The sample comprises about 16,000 clones, around 90% of which are singletons, and 5% to 6% rests with the top ten. The sequenced material came from peripheral blood mononuclear cells. Every receptor here comes from a man in his forties or fifties in good health. Some clones in this sample may be carry-over from other donors' samples.

The chain carries TRBV4-3 and TRBJ2-2; no reliable D call. The CDR3 contains 15 residues. Germline values: CDR1 LGHNA, CDR2 YSLEER. The V end was cut by 0 bases, the J end by 1 base, with 6 bases between. The CDR3 coding sequence is TGCGCCAGCAGCCAAGATTCGGGGAACACCGGGGAGCTGTTTTTT. Its translation is CASSQDSGNTGELFF.

The chain employs TRBV19 and TRBJ2-1, with D hard to call. The CDR3 is 11 residues long. Looked up from germline, CDR1 is LNHDA and CDR2 is SQIVND (reference sequence). The V and J ends lost 7 bases and 9 bases respectively, with 10 bases between them. In DNA form, the CDR3 reads TGTGCCAGTACGAGAGGCGGTGAGCAGTTCTTC. Translation: CASTRGGEQFF. The full variable domain, completed using reference TRBV19 and TRBJ2-1, is DGGITQSPKYLFRKEGQNVTLSCEQNLNHDAMYWYRQDPGQGLRLIYYSQIVNDFQKGDIAEGYSVSREKKESFPLTVTSAQKNPTAFYLCASTRGGEQFFGPGTRLTVL.

The chain uses TRBV5-1 and TRBJ2-5; the D gene is possibly TRBD1 (5 bases). The CDR3 consists of 14 residues. CDR1 is SGHRS, CDR2 YFSETQ, per germline. V was trimmed by 2 bases and J by 2 bases, leaving 10 bases between them. The CDR3 DNA sequence: TGCGCCAGCAGCTTATTTGGGGCACAAGAGACCCAGTACTTC. Residues: CASSLFGAQETQYF.

The rearrangement joins TRBV9 to TRBJ2-3; no definite D call. The germline V gene encodes CDR1 SGDLS and CDR2 YYNGEE. The CDR3 consists of 14 residues. V lost 1 base to trimming and J lost 2 bases, with 8 bases between them. Written as DNA, the CDR3 is TGTGCCAGCAGCGTACCGGATTTCACAGATACGCAGTATTTT. It translates to CASSVPDFTDTQYF.

The chain uses TRBV6-1 and TRBJ2-3; maybe TRBD1 (6 bases). The germline V gene encodes CDR1 MNHNS and CDR2 SASEGT. The CDR3 has 13 residues. V was shortened by 6 bases and J by 2 bases, with 9 bases between the two germline ends. DNA for the CDR3: TGTGCCAGCAGACGGGACAACACAGATACGCAGTATTTT. Translating gives CASRRDNTDTQYF.

The table lists this clone with a few counts. V and J are TRBV2 and TRBJ2-7, with 7 bases that match TRBD1. J lost 0 bases, V lost 6 bases, and 5 bases had no gene match. The length of the CDR3 is 14 residues. In germline, CDR1 is SNHLY, CDR2 FYNNEI. As DNA, the CDR3 is TGTGCCAGCAGGCCGGGACAGAGCTCCTACGAGCAGTACTTC. This gives the protein CASRPGQSSYEQYF.

The J gene is TRBJ2-1, the V gene TRBV7-3; TRBD2 agrees at 11 bases. The CDR3 contains 17 residues. Losses at the gene ends were 6 bases for V and 5 bases for J; bases not matched to a gene: 12. From germline, CDR1 is SGHTA and CDR2 FQGTGA. The CDR3: CASSIRGKTSGNNEQFF. CDR3 in DNA: TGTGCCAGCAGTATCAGGGGGAAGACTAGCGGGAACAATGAGCAGTTCTTC.

This clone was counted once. The chain links TRBV28 to TRBJ2-7, with 7 bases identical to TRBD1. The CDR3 totals 12 residues. The V gene end was trimmed by 4 bases and the J gene end by 11 bases; junction bases not matched to a gene: 8. Germline assignment: CDR1 MDHEN and CDR2 SYDVKM. The CDR3 DNA follows: TGTGCCAGCAGTTCCCACTCAGGGACAGAGTACTTC. It is translated as CASSSHSGTEYF.

The chain combines TRBV6-1 with TRBJ1-2, with D maybe TRBD1 (6 bases). V gave up 8 bases and J gave up 8 bases, with 21 bases separating them. Germline V gene sequence: CDR1 MNHNS, CDR2 SASEGT. There are 14 residues in the CDR3. The CDR3 bases are TGTGCCAGCCGGGACCTCGGGGGCGAAGTAGGCTACACCTTC. Translation gives CASRDLGGEVGYTF.

The chain combines TRBV2 with TRBJ2-3, with D perhaps assigned TRBD1 or TRBD2 (5 bases each). The CDR3 contains 15 residues. Trimming took 6 bases from V and 0 from J, leaving 13 bases between them. Germline values: CDR1 SNHLY, CDR2 FYNNEI. CDR3 sequence: CASRAEGMSTDTQYF. CDR3 bases: TGTGCCAGCAGGGCCGAGGGGATGAGCACAGATACGCAGTATTTT.

The chain carries TRBV6-4 and TRBJ2-1; TRBD1 agrees at 7 bases. Germline V lookup: CDR1 MRHNA, CDR2 SNTAGT. The J segment lost 5 bases and the V segment lost 5 bases, leaving 9 bases of the junction unmatched. The CDR3 spans 15 residues. The CDR3 loop is CASSRQGSEDNEQFF. DNA of the CDR3: TGTGCCAGCAGTAGACAGGGCTCTGAAGACAATGAGCAGTTCTTC.

The V call is TRBV7-8, the J call TRBJ1-5; 9 bases match TRBD1. This CDR3 is built from 16 residues. Germline V gene lookup returns CDR1 SGHVS and CDR2 FQNEAQ. The trim removed 1 base at V and 4 bases at J, leaving 5 bases unmatched. CDR3 sequence: CASSLGGQGLNQPQHF. DNA of the CDR3: TGTGCCAGCAGCTTAGGGGGACAGGGCCTGAATCAGCCCCAGCATTTT.

The V gene is TRBV19, the J gene TRBJ2-7; 8 bases match TRBD1. The CDR3 consists of 15 residues. V gave up 1 base and J gave up 0 bases; unmatched junction bases: 2. Germline V gives CDR1 LNHDA, CDR2 SQIVND (reference sequence). For the CDR3, the DNA is TGTGCCAGTAGTATAGGCCAGGGGGCCTCCTACGAGCAGTACTTC. Its protein product is CASSIGQGASYEQYF.

V usage is TRBV6-5 and J usage is TRBJ2-7; no firm D call. This CDR3 is built from 11 residues. Trimming stripped 3 bases from V and 6 bases from J, with 6 bases between. CDR1 and CDR2 (germline): MNHEY, SVGAGI. In nucleotides, the CDR3 is TGTGCCAGCAGTTATCTTTCCGAGCAGTACTTC. Amino acid sequence: CASSYLSEQYF.

The V gene is TRBV19, the J gene TRBJ1-1; no firm D call. CDR1 and CDR2 (germline): LNHDA, SQIVND (reference sequence). The CDR3 length is 14 residues. Between the trimmed V and J ends, which lost 0 bases and 1 base, there was a span of 6 bases. In nucleotides, the CDR3 is TGTGCCAGTAGTATAGATCGCCGGAACACTGAAGCTTTCTTT. Translating it yields CASSIDRRNTEAFF.

This chain links TRBV28 with TRBJ2-7; 7 bases line up with TRBD1. Germline CDR1 and CDR2: MDHEN and SYDVKM. V was pared by 3 bases and J by 4 bases, with 6 bases of the junction left unmatched. The CDR3 contains 14 residues. The CDR3 DNA follows: TGTGCCAGCAGTTTTAGACAGGGACCATACGAGCAGTACTTC. Its translation: CASSFRQGPYEQYF. Variable domain in full (rest from reference TRBV28 and TRBJ2-7): DVKVTQSSRYLVKRTGEKVFLECVQDMDHENMFWYRQDPGLGLRLIYFSYDVKMKEKGDIPEGYSVSREKKERFSLILESASTNQTSMYLCASSFRQGPYEQYFGPGTRLTVT.

The chain recombines TRBV5-4 with TRBJ2-7, with 7 bases that match TRBD2. The CDR3 spans 13 residues. The germline V gene has CDR1 SGHNT and CDR2 YYREEE (reference sequence). Trimming cost V 3 bases and J 2 bases; bases outside gene matches: 2. The CDR3 protein is CASSYGRTYEQYF. CDR3 sequence (DNA): TGTGCCAGCAGCTACGGGAGGACCTACGAGCAGTACTTC. Full variable domain (missing parts from reference TRBV5-4 and TRBJ2-7): ETGVTQSPTHLIKTRGQQVTLRCSSQSGHNTVSWYQQALGQGPQFIFQYYREEENGRGNFPPRFSGLQFPNYSSELNVNALELDDSALYLCASSYGRTYEQYFGPGTRLTVT.

Written as DNA, the CDR3 is TGTGCCATCAGTGAGGGTCTAGCGGGGATAACCACAGATACGCAGTATTTT. This translates into CAISEGLAGITTDTQYF. The chain has TRBV10-3 and TRBJ2-3; the match to TRBD2 covers 9 bases. Losses at the gene ends were 2 bases for V and 2 bases for J; bases not matched to a gene: 8. The CDR3 sequence is 17 residues long. Germline CDR1 and CDR2: ENHRY and SYGVKD.

The chain carries TRBV11-3 and TRBJ2-5; a weak D match, TRBD2 (6 bases). The ends were cut back, 7 bases at V and 6 bases at J, with 18 bases in the middle. CDR3 length: 14 amino acids. Germline CDR1 SGHNT, CDR2 YENEEA. CDR3 loop: CASKRAAEGKTQYF. The CDR3 coding sequence is TGTGCCAGCAAGCGGGCAGCCGAGGGGAAGACCCAGTACTTC. The complete variable domain, with remaining parts taken from reference TRBV11-3 and TRBJ2-5, reads EAGVVQSPRYKIIEKKQPVAFWCNPISGHNTLYWYLQNLGQGPELLIRYENEEAVDDSQLPKDRFSAERLKGVDSTLKIQPAELGDSAVYLCASKRAAEGKTQYFGPGTRLLVL.

This chain uses TRBV25-1 with TRBJ2-1; 7 positions match TRBD1. This CDR3 region has 14 residues. Germline V gene data show CDR1 as MGHDK and CDR2 as SYGVNS. Trimming cost V 2 bases and J 4 bases; bases outside gene matches: 2. CDR3 in amino acids: CASSEGGQYNEQFF. The CDR3 region has the DNA TGTGCCAGCAGTGAAGGGGGACAGTACAATGAGCAGTTCTTC.

The CDR3, as DNA: TGTGCCGAGTCCCAGGGCAACTATGGCTACACCTTC. This sequence encodes CAESQGNYGYTF. The chain combines TRBV2 with TRBJ1-2; weak D call: TRBD1 (5 bases). Trimming took off 11 bases at V and 2 bases at J, with 12 bases between the two ends. CDR1 is SNHLY and CDR2 is FYNNEI in the germline V gene. This CDR3 is 12 amino acids long. The whole variable domain, filled in from reference TRBV2 and TRBJ1-2, reads EPEVTQTPSHQVTQMGQEVILRCVPISNHLYFYWYRQILGQKVEFLVSFYNNEISEKSEIFDDQFSVERPDGSNFTLKIRSTKLEDSAMYFCAESQGNYGYTFGSGTRLTVV.

The chain recombines TRBV4-2 with TRBJ2-7; the match to TRBD1 covers 7 bases. The junction had 2 bases not matched to a gene; V was cut back by 1 base and J by 5 bases. This CDR3 spans 13 amino acids. From germline, CDR1 is LGHNA and CDR2 YNFKEQ. The CDR3: CASSQGQGHEQYF. The CDR3 region has the DNA TGTGCCAGCAGCCAAGGACAGGGCCACGAGCAGTACTTC.

DNA of the CDR3: TGCGCCAGCAATAAAGGGGAAGGTAGCAATCAGCCCCAGCATTTT. Protein: CASNKGEGSNQPQHF. The chain carries TRBV10-1 and TRBJ1-5; a possible D gene is TRBD1 (5 bases). Germline CDR1 reads WNHNN; CDR2 reads SYGVQD (reference sequence). CDR3 size: 15 residues. Trimming removed 7 bases at V and 0 bases at J, with 13 bases between.

The J gene is TRBJ1-2, the V gene TRBV27, with 9 bases aligning to TRBD1. The V gene's germline CDR1 is MNHEY and CDR2 SMNVEV (reference sequence). The CDR3 sequence is 14 residues long. The V gene end was trimmed by 2 bases and the J gene end by 8 bases; junction bases not matched to a gene: 6. The CDR3 reads CASSLQGQGNGYTF. DNA of the CDR3: TGTGCCAGCAGTTTACAGGGACAGGGAAACGGCTACACCTTC.

The chain employs TRBV15 and TRBJ2-5; 10 bases match TRBD2. This CDR3 region has 15 residues. The germline V gene encodes CDR1 LNHNV and CDR2 YYDKDF (reference sequence). Trimming at V came to 9 bases and at J to 0 bases, leaving 7 bases not matched to a gene. CDR3 residues: CATQGSGGDQETQYF. CDR3 in DNA: TGTGCCACACAAGGGAGCGGGGGGGACCAAGAGACCCAGTACTTC.

The rearrangement uses TRBV4-3 and TRBJ2-5, with D possibly being TRBD2 (6 bases). Germline-derived CDR1 and CDR2 are LGHNA and YSLEER. Deletions cut 0 bases from V and 3 bases from J, with 11 bases between. The CDR3 is 15 amino acids. This chain's CDR3 is CASSQEGGPKETQYF. CDR3 DNA sequence: TGCGCCAGCAGCCAAGAGGGGGGTCCGAAAGAGACCCAGTACTTC.

This chain uses TRBV2 with TRBJ1-4; no reliable D call. CDR1 and CDR2 (germline): SNHLY, FYNNEI. The CDR3 totals 15 residues. Trimming cost V 3 bases and J 0 bases, with 8 bases left between them. CDR3 bases: TGTGCCAGCAGTGATCTGTTCGCAACTAATGAAAAACTGTTTTTT. As protein: CASSDLFATNEKLFF.

The chain uses TRBV7-6 and TRBJ2-5; D unresolved. V was shortened by 2 bases and J by 1 base, with 8 bases between the two germline ends. The CDR3 extends over 14 amino acids. Germline V gene data show CDR1 as SGHVS and CDR2 as FNYEAQ. The CDR3 nucleotides read TGTGCCAGCAGCTTAAGCCAGCTCCAAGAGACCCAGTACTTC. As protein: CASSLSQLQETQYF.

The V gene is TRBV10-3, the J gene TRBJ2-5; possibly TRBD1 or TRBD2 for D (5 bases each). The CDR3 consists of 13 residues. Germline CDR1 and CDR2: ENHRY and SYGVKD. V dropped 6 bases and J dropped 1 base, with 9 bases sitting between them. The CDR3 DNA reads as TGTGCCATCAGCCGGGACGGCCAAGAGACCCAGTACTTC. Protein product: CAISRDGQETQYF.

V gene TRBV11-1 combines with J gene TRBJ2-1; D is perhaps TRBD2 (6 bases). Trimming stripped 3 bases from V and 13 bases from J, with 10 bases between. Germline assignment: CDR1 SGHAT and CDR2 FQDESV (reference sequence). CDR3 length: 11 amino acids. The CDR3 sequence: CASSFPGTQFF. DNA for the CDR3: TGTGCCAGCAGCTTCCCAGGGACTCAGTTCTTC.

The V gene is TRBV30, the J gene TRBJ1-1; 7 bases match TRBD1. The CDR3 sequence is 12 residues long. V trimming: 3 bases; J trimming: 10 bases; junction bases outside the gene matches: 8. In germline, CDR1 is GTSNPN, CDR2 SVGIG (reference sequence). The DNA of the CDR3 is TGTGCCTGGAGACAGACAGGGCTGGCAGCTTTCTTT. Translated: CAWRQTGLAAFF.